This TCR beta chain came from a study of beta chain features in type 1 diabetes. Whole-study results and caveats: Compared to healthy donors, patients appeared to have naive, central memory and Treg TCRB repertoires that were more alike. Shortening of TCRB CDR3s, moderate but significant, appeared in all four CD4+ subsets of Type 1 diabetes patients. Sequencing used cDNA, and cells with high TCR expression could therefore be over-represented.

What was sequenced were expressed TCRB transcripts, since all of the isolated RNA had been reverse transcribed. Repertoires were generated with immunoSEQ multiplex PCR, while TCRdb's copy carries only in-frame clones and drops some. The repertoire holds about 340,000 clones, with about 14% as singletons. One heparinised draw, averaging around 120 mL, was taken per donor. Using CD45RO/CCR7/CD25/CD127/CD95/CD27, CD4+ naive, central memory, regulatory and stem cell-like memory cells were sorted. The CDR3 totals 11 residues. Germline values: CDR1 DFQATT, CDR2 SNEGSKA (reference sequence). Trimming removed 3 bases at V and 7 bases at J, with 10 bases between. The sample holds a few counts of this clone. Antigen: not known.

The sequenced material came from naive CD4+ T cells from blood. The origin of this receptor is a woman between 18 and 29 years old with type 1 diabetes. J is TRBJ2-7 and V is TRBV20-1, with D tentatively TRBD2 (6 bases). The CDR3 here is CSASKAGEQYF. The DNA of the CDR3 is TGCAGTGCTAGTAAGGCGGGGGAGCAGTACTTC.